This T cell receptor (beta chain) was obtained from a study of human T cells and chemical hapten exposure. About the study: Skin of the upper inner arm, 2 cm by 2 cm, received 2% DPC for sensitization. Study conclusions and caveats: Sensitizing to DPC left TCRs with a frequency above 1 in 1000 unaltered. Expanded TCRs clustered into significantly more large CDR3 similarity groups than controls, the analysis revealed. A positive correlation with patch test score was found for PT1 expanded TCR counts.

TCRdb itself ran the RACE reads through MiXCR, one entry per CDR3 protein. Altogether under 400,000 distinct CDR3 sequences are present, approximately 5.1% being singletons, with the ten largest covering approximately 2.4%. In its sample, this clonotype was seen many times. Antigen unknown. Noted time point: pre-sensitization, week 0. This sample's treatment: therapeutic diphenylcyclopropenone sensitization with weekly scalp DPC. Trimming pared 2 bases from V and 10 bases from J, leaving 19 bases between. CDR3 length: 15 amino acids. Germline CDR1 is MNHEY and CDR2 is SVGAGI. The chain couples TRBV6-5 to TRBJ2-3; D is perhaps TRBD2 (7 bases). The sample was whole blood, taken in connection with sensitization to the hapten diphenylcyclopropenone (DPC). The receptor was isolated from a woman in her 50s with alopecia areata. Some clones in this sample may be carry-over from other donors' samples. The CDR3 DNA sequence: TGTGCCAGCAGTTACCGGCCCGCTAAGGGGGGGGCGCAGTATTTT. This translates into CASSYRPAKGGAQYF.